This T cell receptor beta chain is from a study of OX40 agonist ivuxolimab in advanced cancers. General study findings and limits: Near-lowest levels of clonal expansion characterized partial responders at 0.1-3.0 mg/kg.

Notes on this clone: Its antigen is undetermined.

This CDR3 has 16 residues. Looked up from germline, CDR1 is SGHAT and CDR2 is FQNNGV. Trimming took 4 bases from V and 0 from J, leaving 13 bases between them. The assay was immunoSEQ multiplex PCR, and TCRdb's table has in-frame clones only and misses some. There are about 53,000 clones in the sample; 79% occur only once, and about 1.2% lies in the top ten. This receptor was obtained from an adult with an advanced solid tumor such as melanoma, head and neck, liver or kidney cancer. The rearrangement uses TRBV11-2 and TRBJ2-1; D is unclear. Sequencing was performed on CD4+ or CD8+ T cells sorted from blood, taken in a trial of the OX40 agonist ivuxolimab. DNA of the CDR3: TGTGCCAGCAGCTACTCCCCCTCGAGCTCCTACAATGAGCAGTTCTTC. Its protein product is CASSYSPSSSYNEQFF.